This T cell receptor beta chain stems from a study of regulatory T cells in long-lasting Graves disease. In germline, CDR1 is SGHVS, CDR2 FNYEAQ. The CDR3 runs to 15 residues. V dropped 3 bases and J dropped 8; count of bases not matched to a gene: 6. CDR3 regions were amplified by Arm-PCR using iRepertoire HTBI primers to build TCR beta libraries. TCRdb redid the calling of the multiplex PCR reads with MiXCR, one entry per CDR3 protein. The data contain about 540,000 distinct CDR3 sequences, 13% of them singletons. Time point given: newly diagnosed GD, antithyroid drugs for less than 3 months. The TCR library used RNA extracted from PBMCs. This clonotype was counted ten times or more. These data also formed part of another study, on T cells in Graves' hyperthyroidism and ophthalmopathy.

Sequencing used peripheral blood mononuclear cells (PBMCs), obtained at new diagnosis, from a patient treated with antithyroid drugs. This receptor was taken from a man between 25 and 39 years old with Graves disease. The chain is built from TRBV7-6 and TRBJ2-1; 11 positions match TRBD2. The CDR3, as DNA: TGTGCCAGCAGCTTTAGCGGGAGGGCGAGCCATGAGCAGTTCTTC. Its translation is CASSFSGRASHEQFF. The full variable domain, its missing parts supplied by reference TRBV7-6 and TRBJ2-1, is GAGVSQSPRYKVTKRGQDVALRCDPISGHVSLYWYRQALGQGPEFLTYFNYEAQQDKSGLPNDRFSAERPEGSISTLTIQRTEQRDSAMYRCASSFSGRASHEQFFGPGTRLTVL.